The present T cell receptor beta chain was sequenced within a study of blood T cell repertoires in COVID-19. For the study at large: Sites across the United States, Italy and Spain contributed samples from acute and convalescent COVID-19. PBMCs, B-cell-depleted T cells, or T cells provided the cDNA or gDNA that made up the material.

Original methodology: Researchers report that nucleated cell counts were estimated from reference gene primer amplification. Assay used: immunoSEQ multiplex PCR; TCRdb lists only in-frame clones, some missing. V and J calls plus clone size are reproduced from that table; the DNA served to infer D and trimming. Of about 160,000 clones listed, about nine tenths are singletons. CDR3 length equals 14 residues. Between the trimmed V and J ends, which lost 4 bases and 7 bases, there was a span of 15 bases. The germline V gene encodes CDR1 SGHDT and CDR2 YYEEEE. Sequencing was performed on peripheral blood. V and J are TRBV5-6 and TRBJ1-5; D perhaps matches TRBD1 (5 bases). This TCR was recovered from a man in his late teens or twenties with acute or convalescent COVID-19. The CDR3 loop is CASSMTANQQPQHF. The CDR3 DNA sequence: TGTGCCAGCAGCATGACAGCAAACCAGCAGCCCCAGCATTTT. The full variable domain, with the rest looked up from reference TRBV5-6 and TRBJ1-5, is DAGVTQSPTHLIKTRGQQVTLRCSPKSGHDTVSWYQQALGQGPQFIFQYYEEEERQRGNFPDRFSGHQFPNYSSELNVNALLLGDSALYLCASSMTANQQPQHFGDGTRLSIL.